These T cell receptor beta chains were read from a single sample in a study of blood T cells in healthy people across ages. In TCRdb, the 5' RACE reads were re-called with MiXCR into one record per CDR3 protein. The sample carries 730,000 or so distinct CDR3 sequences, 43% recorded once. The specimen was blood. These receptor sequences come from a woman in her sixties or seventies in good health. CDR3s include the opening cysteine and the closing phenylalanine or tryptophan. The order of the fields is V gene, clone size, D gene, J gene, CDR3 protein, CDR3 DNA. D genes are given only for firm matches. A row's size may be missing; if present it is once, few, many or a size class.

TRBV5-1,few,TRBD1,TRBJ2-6,CASSLTGGHISGANVLTF,TGCGCCAGCAGCTTAACAGGGGGGCACATCTCTGGGGCCAACGTCCTGACTTTC
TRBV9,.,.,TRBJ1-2,CASSMGRSSYGYTF,TGTGCCAGCAGCATGGGACGGAGTAGCTATGGCTACACCTTC
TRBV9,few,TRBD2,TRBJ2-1,CASSVGTGGPPYNEQFF,TGTGCCAGCAGCGTAGGAACGGGGGGGCCTCCCTACAATGAGCAGTTCTTC
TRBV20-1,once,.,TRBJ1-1,CSASGQLGLKAFF,TGCAGTGCCTCCGGACAGCTCGGACTTAAAGCTTTCTTT
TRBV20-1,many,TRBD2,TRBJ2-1,CSAVGLYNEQFF,TGCAGTGCAGTGGGACTATACAATGAGCAGTTCTTC
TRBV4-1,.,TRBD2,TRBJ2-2,CASTGGSAAGELFF,TGCGCCAGCACTGGCGGGAGTGCGGCCGGGGAGCTGTTTTTT
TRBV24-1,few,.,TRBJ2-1,CATSDSPTNEQFF,TGTGCCACCAGTGATTCTCCTACAAATGAGCAGTTCTTC
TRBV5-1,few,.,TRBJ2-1,CASSLLGGSSYNEQFF,TGCGCCAGCAGCTTGTTGGGGGGTAGCTCCTACAATGAGCAGTTCTTC
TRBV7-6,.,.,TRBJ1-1,CASSLFMNTEAFF,TGTGCCAGCAGTCTCTTCATGAACACTGAAGCTTTCTTT
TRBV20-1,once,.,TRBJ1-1,CSARVPRGGNTEAFF,TGCAGTGCTAGAGTTCCGAGGGGGGGGAACACTGAAGCTTTCTTT
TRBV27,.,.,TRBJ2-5,CASSSTGPETQYF,TGTGCCAGCAGCTCTACAGGGCCAGAGACCCAGTACTTC
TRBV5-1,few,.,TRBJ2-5,CASRGRRAADQETQYF,TGCGCCAGCAGAGGTCGGAGGGCTGCCGACCAAGAGACCCAGTACTTC
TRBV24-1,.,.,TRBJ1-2,CATSDESGYTF,TGTGCCACCAGTGATGAGAGTGGCTACACCTTC
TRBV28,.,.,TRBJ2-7,CASTNSYEQYF,TGTGCCAGCACCAACAGCTACGAGCAGTACTTC